The sequence of this TCR beta chain was determined in a study of T cell responses to AZD1222 COVID-19 vaccine. Study-wide background: Doses given second, at about 4 or about 12 weeks, were pooled. Overall study findings and caveats: Possibly, clonal diversity was underestimated; donors were largely white British and included more females. Vaccine-associated CD4 TCRs spanned spike, dominant at 160-218 and 743-854.

For this clone: What it recognizes is unknown.

Here immunoSEQ multiplex PCR was the method, and the copy in TCRdb shows in-frame clones only, minus some. The sample contains around 87,000 clones, approximately 90% of which appear only once. Trimming stripped 0 bases from V and 2 bases from J, with 3 bases between. In germline, CDR1 is SGHDT, CDR2 YYEEEE. The CDR3 contains 13 residues. The receptor's source is an adult in good health. The rearrangement uses TRBV5-6 and TRBJ1-3; D not certain. The input for sequencing was peripheral blood, taken on day 0 of AZD1222 vaccination. CDR3 in amino acids: CASSLDTGNTIYF. CDR3 bases: TGTGCCAGCAGCTTGGATACTGGAAACACCATATATTTT.